One and the same sample provided the 22 T cell receptor beta chains below, sequenced in a study of a mutant IDH1 vaccine in newly diagnosed glioma (dated by TCRdb to the early 2020s). The sample's time point label, decoded: week 11, during vaccination. Each vaccine dose, consisting of 300 ug of a 20-mer mutant IDH1 peptide in Montanide, was administered subcutaneously with topical imiquimod. Their target antigens are unknown. The method was the immunoSEQ multiplex PCR assay. Sourced from immuneACCESS, this table was stored by TCRdb with only in-frame sequences that have V and J called. A share of the clones is absent; for the studies checked, an unresolved V gene accounts for under half, and the remainder has no known explanation. Here the sample has tens of thousands of clones; around 80% occur a single time. Together, the top ten hold around 3.5% of the sample. Material: PBMCs, obtained from a glioma patient whose treatment included an IDH1 peptide vaccine. All receptors derive from a man aged 30 to 39 with glioma.

The chain carries TRBV28 and TRBJ1-5; no reliable D call. The CDR3 is 16 amino acids. From germline, CDR1 is MDHEN and CDR2 SYDVKM. V was shortened by 1 base and J by 0 bases, with 10 bases between the two germline ends. CDR3 loop: CASSLFAGNSNQPQHF. In nucleotides, the CDR3 is TGTGCCAGCAGTTTATTCGCGGGGAATAGCAATCAGCCCCAGCATTTT.

A word on this clone: Additional DNA sequences in this sample encode the identical CDR3. This chain connects TRBV20-1 to TRBJ1-1; D remains ambiguous. Between the trimmed V and J ends, which lost 3 bases and 2 bases, there was a span of 4 bases. CDR3 length: 11 residues. Looked up from germline, CDR1 is DFQATT and CDR2 is SNEGSKA (reference sequence). CDR3 nucleotides: TGCAGTGCTAGGGTCAACACTGAAGCTTTCTTT. This translates into CSARVNTEAFF.

As DNA, the CDR3 is TGTGCCAGCAGCTTAGCCCACCGGGGCGAGGCTAATGAAAAACTGTTTTTT. It encodes CASSLAHRGEANEKLFF. This chain joins TRBV7-9 and TRBJ1-4, with D maybe TRBD1 (5 bases). The germline V and J ends were trimmed by 0 bases and 3 bases, with 14 bases remaining between them. The CDR3 spans 17 residues. CDR1 is SEHNR, CDR2 FQNEAQ, per germline (reference sequence).

V is TRBV29-1 and J is TRBJ2-1, with a weak D call TRBD2 (5 bases). Trimming stripped 5 bases from V and 0 bases from J, with 11 bases between. This CDR3 has 14 amino acids. Germline V gene lookup returns CDR1 SQVTM and CDR2 ANQGSEA. CDR3 in amino acids: CSVSGSSSYNEQFF. The CDR3 coding sequence is TGCAGCGTTTCGGGGAGCAGCTCCTACAATGAGCAGTTCTTC.

The V gene is TRBV30, the J gene TRBJ2-2; 7 nucleotides match TRBD1. The CDR3 loop spans 13 amino acids. CDR1 GTSNPN and CDR2 SVGIG come from the germline V gene (reference sequence). Trimming took 7 bases from V and 2 from J; bases not matched to a gene: 4. The CDR3 nucleotides are TGTGCCTCAGACAGGGCAAACACCGGGGAGCTGTTTTTT. Encoded protein: CASDRANTGELFF.

This rearrangement joins TRBV5-8 to TRBJ2-1; 9 nucleotides align to TRBD2. The CDR3 has 16 amino acids. V was clipped by 0 bases and J by 14 bases; unmatched bases: 15. Per the germline V gene, CDR1 is SGHTS and CDR2 is YDEGEE. The CDR3 DNA is TGTGCCAGCAGCTTGGCGGTCGGTCTAGCGGGAAGCTCAGAGTTCTTC. Translating it yields CASSLAVGLAGSSEFF.

This clone has only one observation. The chain uses TRBV18 and TRBJ2-4; 12 nucleotides agree with TRBD2. Germline lookup yields CDR1 KGHSH and CDR2 LQKENI. With V trimmed by 2 bases and J by 7 bases, 6 bases remained unmatched. The CDR3 consists of 16 residues. The CDR3, as DNA: TGTGCCAGCTCACCATCACTAGCGGGAGGCGGTAACATTCAGTACTTC. The encoded protein is CASSPSLAGGGNIQYF.

V is TRBV11-2 and J is TRBJ2-7; 10 positions agree with TRBD2. Germline V lookup: CDR1 SGHAT, CDR2 FQNNGV. V trimming: 4 bases; J trimming: 9 bases; junction bases outside the gene matches: 12. The CDR3 has 15 amino acids. This CDR3 reads CASSSLLAGTHGQYF. CDR3 DNA: TGTGCCAGCAGCTCGTTACTAGCGGGAACCCACGGGCAGTACTTC.

The J gene is TRBJ2-2, the V gene TRBV19, with 7 bases fitting TRBD2. Germline assignment: CDR1 LNHDA and CDR2 SQIVND (reference sequence). The CDR3 runs to 18 residues. J was trimmed by 3 bases and V by 6 bases; bases with no gene match: 16. The CDR3 DNA sequence: TGTGCCAGTAGCACCCAGCGGGGCCGATTTAGACACACCGGGGAGCTGTTTTTT. Amino acids: CASSTQRGRFRHTGELFF.

This chain joins TRBV30 and TRBJ2-3; 8 bases fit TRBD1. This CDR3 is built from 14 residues. Germline CDR1 is GTSNPN and CDR2 is SVGIG (reference sequence). V shed 6 bases, J shed 2 bases, and the junction held 7 bases outside the gene matches. CDR3 in amino acids: CACAQGGHTDTQYF. The CDR3 DNA is TGTGCCTGTGCACAGGGGGGACACACAGATACGCAGTATTTT.

The chain is built from TRBV7-9 and TRBJ2-1; TRBD2 agrees at 10 bases. The CDR3 length is 15 residues. Trimming removed 2 bases from V and 5 bases from J; junction bases left unmatched: 3. Germline CDR1 is SEHNR and CDR2 is FQNEAQ (reference sequence). The CDR3 DNA reads as TGTGCCAGCAGCTTAACTAGCGGGGTGGACAATGAGCAGTTCTTC. It yields the protein CASSLTSGVDNEQFF.

This chain uses TRBV27 with TRBJ2-4; the match to TRBD2 covers 10 bases. After removal of 5 bases from V and 2 bases from J, the junction contained 9 bases not matched to a gene. Germline values: CDR1 MNHEY, CDR2 SMNVEV (reference sequence). The CDR3 sequence is 17 residues long. The CDR3 DNA reads as TGTGCCAGCAGTGGACAGGAAACTAGCGGGACCAAAAACATTCAGTACTTC. Residues: CASSGQETSGTKNIQYF.

The rearrangement joins TRBV29-1 to TRBJ1-2; tentative D call: TRBD1 (6 bases). The V gene's germline CDR1 is SQVTM and CDR2 ANQGSEA. This CDR3 spans 13 amino acids. Trimming shortened V by 7 bases and J by 6 bases, and 18 bases separated the two germline ends. CDR3 amino acids: CSAKRPGADGYTF. The CDR3 DNA reads TGCAGCGCAAAGCGCCCAGGGGCCGATGGCTACACCTTC.

This chain uses TRBV2 with TRBJ2-2; D uncertain. V shed 2 bases and J shed 1 base, with 8 bases lying between them. Germline V lookup: CDR1 SNHLY, CDR2 FYNNEI. This CDR3 is 15 amino acids long. The CDR3 bases are TGTGCCAGCAGTGAATTGTGGAAGAACACCGGGGAGCTGTTTTTT. Its protein is CASSELWKNTGELFF.

This clone showed up just a few times. Other DNA sequences in the sample encode the same CDR3. CDR3 residues: CASSFGREGEAFF. The CDR3 nucleotides read TGTGCCAGCAGTTTTGGGCGTGAAGGTGAAGCTTTCTTT. The rearrangement links TRBV27 to TRBJ1-1; D uncertain. This CDR3 has 13 residues. Trimming cost V 3 bases and J 7 bases, with 12 bases left between them. Germline lookup yields CDR1 MNHEY and CDR2 SMNVEV (reference sequence).

As DNA, the CDR3 is TGTGCCAGCAGTGAAGCCGGGGAAGCTTTCTTT. This translates into CASSEAGEAFF. The chain links TRBV2 to TRBJ1-1; D unresolved. V lost 0 bases and J lost 8, with 4 bases in between. The CDR3 is 11 residues long. Germline loops: CDR1 SNHLY, CDR2 FYNNEI.

CDR3 sequence (DNA): TGTGCCAGCTCTCGCGGGCGGGGGACAGGGATCCTAGACAATGAGCAGTTCTTC. Its protein is CASSRGRGTGILDNEQFF. The chain recombines TRBV18 with TRBJ2-1, with 9 bases identical to TRBD1. Germline V gene data show CDR1 as KGHSH and CDR2 as LQKENI. The CDR3 is made up of 18 amino acids. Trimming took 6 bases from V and 5 from J; bases not matched to a gene: 17.

DNA for the CDR3: TGTGCCAGCAGCTTCGAGGGACTGGACTCCTACAATGAGCAGTTCTTC. It yields the protein CASSFEGLDSYNEQFF. V is TRBV5-5 and J is TRBJ2-1, with D possibly TRBD2 on 6 matching bases. Germline V gene sequence: CDR1 SGHKS, CDR2 YYEKEE (reference sequence). V was trimmed by 2 bases and J by 0 bases, leaving 12 bases between them. The length of the CDR3 is 16 residues.

J is TRBJ2-1 and V is TRBV21-1; the DNA was not used to check the table's D call, TRBD2. TRBV21-1 is deemed a pseudogene. This CDR3 is 12 amino acids long. DNA for the CDR3: TGTGCCAACCCCTACCCCACCAATGAGCAGTTCTTC. Protein: CANPYPTNEQFF.

The chain has TRBV18 and TRBJ2-5; D remains ambiguous. Gene TRBJ2-7 matches the end of the DNA better, so the J call may be wrong. There are 14 residues in the CDR3. The germline V gene has CDR1 KGHSH and CDR2 LQKENI. The CDR3 coding sequence is TGTGCCAGCTCACCAACGAAACAGTCCTACGAGCAGTACTTC. Its protein product is CASSPTKQSYEQYF.

The chain has TRBV28 and TRBJ2-3; the D is unclear. CDR1 is MDHEN, CDR2 SYDVKM, per germline. V was shortened by 3 bases and J by 4 bases, with 8 bases between the two germline ends. This CDR3 has 13 amino acids. The CDR3 region has the DNA TGTGCCAGCAGTTTGGCCCGGTCAGATACGCAGTATTTT. Translating it yields CASSLARSDTQYF. The whole variable domain, remainder taken from reference TRBV28 and TRBJ2-3, is DVKVTQSSRYLVKRTGEKVFLECVQDMDHENMFWYRQDPGLGLRLIYFSYDVKMKEKGDIPEGYSVSREKKERFSLILESASTNQTSMYLCASSLARSDTQYFGPGTRLTVL.

In DNA form, the CDR3 reads TGTGCCAGCAGCGCCGACAGTTACGAGCAGTACTTC. Encoded protein: CASSADSYEQYF. The V and J genes are TRBV5-4 and TRBJ2-7; a weak D match, TRBD1 (5 bases). Deletions cut 4 bases from V and 4 bases from J, with 9 bases between. The CDR3 loop spans 12 amino acids. Germline values: CDR1 SGHNT, CDR2 YYREEE (reference sequence).